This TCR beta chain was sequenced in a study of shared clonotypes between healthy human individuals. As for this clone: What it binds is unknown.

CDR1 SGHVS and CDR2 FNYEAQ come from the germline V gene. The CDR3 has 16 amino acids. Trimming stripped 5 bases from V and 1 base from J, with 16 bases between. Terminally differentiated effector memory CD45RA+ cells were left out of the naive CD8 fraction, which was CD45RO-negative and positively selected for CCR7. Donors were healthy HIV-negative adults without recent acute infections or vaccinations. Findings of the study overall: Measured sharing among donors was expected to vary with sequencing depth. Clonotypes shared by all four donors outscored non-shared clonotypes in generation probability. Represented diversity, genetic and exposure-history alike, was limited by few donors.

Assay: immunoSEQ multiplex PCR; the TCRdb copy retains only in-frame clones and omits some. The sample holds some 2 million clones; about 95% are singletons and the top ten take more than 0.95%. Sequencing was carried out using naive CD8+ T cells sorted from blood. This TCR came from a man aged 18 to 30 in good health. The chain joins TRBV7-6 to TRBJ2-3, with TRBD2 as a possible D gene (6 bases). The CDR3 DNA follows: TGTGCCAGCAGCCTGGAGGGATGGGTCGGCACAGATACGCAGTATTTT. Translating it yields CASSLEGWVGTDTQYF.